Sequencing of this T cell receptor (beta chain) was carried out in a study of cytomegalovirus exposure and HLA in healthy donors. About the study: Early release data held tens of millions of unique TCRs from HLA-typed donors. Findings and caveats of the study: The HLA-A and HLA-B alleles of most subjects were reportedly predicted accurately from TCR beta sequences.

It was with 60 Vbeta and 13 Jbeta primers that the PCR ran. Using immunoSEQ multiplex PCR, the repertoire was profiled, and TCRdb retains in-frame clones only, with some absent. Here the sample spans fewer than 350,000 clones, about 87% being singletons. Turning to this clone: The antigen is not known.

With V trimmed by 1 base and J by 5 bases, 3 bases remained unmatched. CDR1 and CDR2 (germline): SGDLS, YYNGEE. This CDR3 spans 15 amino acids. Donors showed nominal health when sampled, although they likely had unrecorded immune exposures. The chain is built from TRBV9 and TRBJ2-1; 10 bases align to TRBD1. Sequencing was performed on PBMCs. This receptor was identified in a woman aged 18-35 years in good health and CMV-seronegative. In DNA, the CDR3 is TGTGCCAGCAGCGTACCGGGACAGGGGCACAATGAGCAGTTCTTC. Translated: CASSVPGQGHNEQFF.